The next 15 T cell receptor beta chains were all read from a single sample in a study of identical twins. Via MiXCR, TCRdb re-called the 5' RACE reads, giving one row per CDR3 protein. The repertoire consists of fewer than 650,000 distinct CDR3 sequences, with about 7% occurring once and the leading ten covering roughly 1.6%. These data also formed part of another study, on yellow fever vaccine responses in identical twins.

The specimen was PBMCs. The source is a woman under 30 in good health.

This clonotype has only a few counts. The J gene is TRBJ2-3, the V gene TRBV3-1; D is perhaps TRBD1 or TRBD2 (5 bases each). This CDR3 is built from 16 residues. Germline V lookup: CDR1 LGHDT, CDR2 YNNKEL (reference sequence). The V end lost 4 bases, the J end lost 2 bases, and 16 bases lay between the germline ends. CDR3 nucleotides: TGTGCCAGCAGCCTCAGGCATCCGGGACCCACAGATACGCAGTATTTT. It specifies CASSLRHPGPTDTQYF.

This clonotype has at least ten counts. This chain links TRBV12-3 or TRBV12-4 with TRBJ1-4; possible D gene TRBD1, 5 bases. The CDR3 spans 14 residues. V dropped 4 bases and J dropped 8 bases, with 14 bases sitting between them. The CDR3 DNA is TGTGCCAGCAGTTCACGGGTCCGGGGGGAAAAACTGTTTTTT. Protein sequence: CASSSRVRGEKLFF.

This clonotype has a handful of counts. The chain couples TRBV3-1 to TRBJ1-1; D is ambiguous. This CDR3 contains 12 residues. Between the trimmed V and J ends, which lost 4 bases and 4 bases, there was a span of 7 bases. Germline V CDR1 and CDR2: LGHDT, YNNKEL (reference sequence). CDR3 DNA: TGTGCCAGCAGCCGCCTCGGCACTGAAGCTTTCTTT. This gives the protein CASSRLGTEAFF.

A few counts support this clonotype. The chain joins TRBV5-1 to TRBJ2-1; 13 bases agree with TRBD2. Trimming removed 4 bases from V and 8 bases from J; junction bases left unmatched: 9. The length of the CDR3 is 16 residues. The V gene's germline CDR1 is SGHRS and CDR2 YFSETQ. The CDR3 loop is CASSLRTSGGLDEQFF. CDR3 coding DNA: TGCGCCAGCAGCCTAAGGACTAGCGGGGGTCTGGATGAGCAGTTCTTC.

There are a few counts of this clonotype. This chain uses TRBV27 with TRBJ2-3, with a tentative D call TRBD1 (5 bases). Deletions cut 1 base from V and 6 bases from J, with 5 bases between. There are 12 residues in the CDR3. Germline V lookup: CDR1 MNHEY, CDR2 SMNVEV (reference sequence). The CDR3 is CASSLYRDTQYF. In DNA, the CDR3 is TGTGCCAGCAGTTTATACAGGGATACGCAGTATTTT.

Only a few counts were recorded for this clonotype. The chain links TRBV7-9 to TRBJ2-1; 8 bases fit TRBD2. This CDR3 has 17 residues. Trimming removed 4 bases from V and 6 bases from J; junction bases left unmatched: 14. The germline V gene has CDR1 SEHNR and CDR2 FQNEAQ (reference sequence). The CDR3 DNA sequence: TGTGCCAGCAGCTCCCGCGGAGCGGGGGCGTCAGGCAATGAGCAGTTCTTC. Translated: CASSSRGAGASGNEQFF. The full variable domain, its missing parts supplied by reference TRBV7-9 and TRBJ2-1, is DTGVSQNPRHKITKRGQNVTFRCDPISEHNRLYWYRQTLGQGPEFLTYFQNEAQLEKSRLLSDRFSAERPKGSFSTLEIQRTEQGDSAMYLCASSSRGAGASGNEQFFGPGTRLTVL.

As to this clonotype: Being one base from a much bigger clone, this may be a read error. The gene calls are TRBV5-6 and TRBJ2-2; D may correspond to TRBD1 or TRBD2 (5 bases each). CDR3 length: 16 amino acids. The germline V gene has CDR1 SGHDT and CDR2 YYEEEE. Trimming removed 8 bases from V and 5 bases from J, with 22 bases in between. CDR3 nucleotide sequence: TGTGCCAGGAGCACCGGGGCCACCTATAAAACCGGGGAGCTGTTTTTT. Protein: CARSTGATYKTGELFF. The variable domain in full, completed from reference TRBV5-6 and TRBJ2-2, reads DAGVTQSPTHLIKTRGQQVTLRCSPKSGHDTVSWYQQALGQGPQFIFQYYEEEERQRGNFPDRFSGHQFPNYSSELNVNALLLGDSALYLCARSTGATYKTGELFFGEGSRLTVL.

The V and J genes are TRBV18 and TRBJ1-3, with D perhaps TRBD1 (5 bases). The ends were cut back, 2 bases at V and 3 bases at J, with 11 bases in the middle. Germline-derived CDR1 and CDR2 are KGHSH and LQKENI. This CDR3 has 15 amino acids. For the CDR3, the DNA is TGTGCCAGCTCACCAAGCCAGGGTGATGGAAACACCATATATTTT. Encoded protein: CASSPSQGDGNTIYF. Using reference TRBV18 and TRBJ1-3 for the parts outside the CDR3, the full variable domain is NAGVMQNPRHLVRRRGQEARLRCSPMKGHSHVYWYRQLPEEGLKFMVYLQKENIIDESGMPKERFSAEFPKEGPSILRIQQVVRGDSAAYFCASSPSQGDGNTIYFGEGSWLTVV.

This clonotype was observed a few times. The V gene is TRBV3-1, the J gene TRBJ2-5; 9 bases are a match to TRBD2. The germline CDR1 and CDR2 sequences are LGHDT and YNNKEL (reference sequence). Unmatched junction bases numbered 5, after V lost 2 bases and J lost 4 bases. The CDR3 runs to 15 residues. CDR3 protein: CASSQQASGVETQYF. CDR3 bases: TGTGCCAGCAGCCAACAAGCTAGCGGGGTAGAGACCCAGTACTTC.

This clonotype has only a few counts. The chain couples TRBV6-2 or TRBV6-3 to TRBJ1-5; TRBD1 is a possible D gene (6 bases). The CDR3 runs 15 residues. Germline assignment: CDR1 MNHEY and CDR2 SVGEGT. Trimming removed 6 bases from V and 4 bases from J, with 16 bases in between. The CDR3 loop reads CASSWTKGGNQPQHF. CDR3 coding DNA: TGTGCCAGCAGCTGGACAAAAGGGGGAAATCAGCCCCAGCATTTT.

This clonotype was detected a few times. This chain uses TRBV20-1 with TRBJ2-2; 14 bases match TRBD2. CDR3 length equals 18 residues. CDR1 is DFQATT, CDR2 SNEGSKA, per germline (reference sequence). Trimming cost V 5 bases and J 5 bases; bases outside gene matches: 13. CDR3 protein: CSAGEETSGRGGTGELFF. CDR3 coding DNA: TGCAGTGCTGGGGAAGAGACTAGCGGGAGGGGGGGTACCGGGGAGCTGTTTTTT.

This clonotype was picked up a small number of times. The J gene is TRBJ2-7, the V gene TRBV12-3 or TRBV12-4; tentatively, D is TRBD1 (6 bases). V was trimmed by 7 bases and J by 6 bases, leaving 19 bases between them. The CDR3 totals 14 residues. The CDR3 DNA is TGTGCCAGCACCCCCACAGGGAGTCCTTGCGAGCAGTACTTC. Translation gives CASTPTGSPCEQYF.

This clonotype was detected only a few times. The chain joins TRBV28 to TRBJ2-2; 8 bases agree with TRBD2. Trimming cost V 4 bases and J 3 bases; bases outside gene matches: 7. CDR1 is MDHEN and CDR2 is SYDVKM in the germline V gene. The CDR3 consists of 16 residues. CDR3 region: CASSSEREFYTGELFF. CDR3 nucleotides: TGTGCCAGCAGTTCAGAGCGGGAGTTCTACACCGGGGAGCTGTTTTTT. Using reference TRBV28 and TRBJ2-2 for the parts outside the CDR3, the full variable domain is DVKVTQSSRYLVKRTGEKVFLECVQDMDHENMFWYRQDPGLGLRLIYFSYDVKMKEKGDIPEGYSVSREKKERFSLILESASTNQTSMYLCASSSEREFYTGELFFGEGSRLTVL.

The J gene is TRBJ2-7, the V gene TRBV20-1; D ambiguous. Germline loops: CDR1 DFQATT, CDR2 SNEGSKA (reference sequence). This CDR3 has 12 amino acids. Between the trimmed V and J ends, which lost 1 base and 3 bases, there was a span of 7 bases. For the CDR3, the DNA is TGCAGTGCTAGAGCCGGTTACTACGAGCAGTACGTC. Translating gives CSARAGYYEQYV.

This clonotype has ten or more counts. The chain carries TRBV7-8 and TRBJ1-5; a possible D gene is TRBD1 (6 bases). CDR3 length equals 15 residues. Trimming took off 4 bases at V and 0 bases at J, with 10 bases between the two ends. CDR1 is SGHVS and CDR2 is FQNEAQ in the germline V gene. The CDR3 DNA sequence: TGTGCCAGCAGCTCGCGGACAGATAGCAATCAGCCCCAGCATTTT. Translated, it gives CASSSRTDSNQPQHF.